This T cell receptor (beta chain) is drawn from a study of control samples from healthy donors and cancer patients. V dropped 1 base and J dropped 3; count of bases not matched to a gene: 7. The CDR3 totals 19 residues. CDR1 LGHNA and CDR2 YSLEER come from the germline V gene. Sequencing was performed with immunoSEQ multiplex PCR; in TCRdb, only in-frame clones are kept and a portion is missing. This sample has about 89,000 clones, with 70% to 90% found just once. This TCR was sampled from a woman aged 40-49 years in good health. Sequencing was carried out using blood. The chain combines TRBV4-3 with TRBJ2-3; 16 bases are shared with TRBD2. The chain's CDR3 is CASSQVRGLAGGITDTQYF. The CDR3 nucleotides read TGCGCCAGCAGCCAAGTCCGGGGACTAGCGGGGGGGATAACAGATACGCAGTATTTT.